The 2 T cell receptor beta chains in this list originate from one sample, sequenced in a study of blood T cells in healthy people across ages. Sample-barcoded 5' priming and a J-beta primer mix drove a second PCR of roughly 6 to 12 cycles. MiXCR, applied by TCRdb to the 5' RACE reads, yields one record per CDR3 protein. The repertoire holds hundreds of thousands of distinct CDR3 sequences, with approximately 48% as singletons. Material: blood. The source of these receptors is a man aged 55 to 70 in good health.

The sample holds a few counts of this clonotype. The CDR3 region has the DNA TGTGCCAGCAGCTCAGGGGGCGACTACAATGAGCAGTTCTTC. This sequence encodes CASSSGGDYNEQFF. The chain employs TRBV13 and TRBJ2-1; 8 bases line up with TRBD1. Per the germline V gene, CDR1 is PRHDT and CDR2 is FYEKMQ (reference sequence). The CDR3 length is 14 residues. With 4 bases clipped from V and 3 bases from J, the junction kept 2 bases outside the gene matches.

This clonotype was picked up many times. V and J are TRBV7-9 and TRBJ1-2, with unresolved D. CDR3 length: 12 amino acids. Trimming stripped 5 bases from V and 5 bases from J, with 9 bases between. Per the germline V gene, CDR1 is SEHNR and CDR2 is FQNEAQ (reference sequence). The CDR3 DNA follows: TGTGCCAGCAGCCTTTATTTATATGGCTACACCTTC. Translation: CASSLYLYGYTF.